The T cell receptor (beta chain) under discussion was sequenced for a study of identical twins. The CDR3 length is 14 residues. Trimming took off 6 bases at V and 0 bases at J, with 9 bases between the two ends. A few counts support this clonotype. TCRdb redid the calling of the 5' RACE reads with MiXCR, one entry per CDR3 protein. Of hundreds of thousands of distinct CDR3 sequences listed, 20% to 25% are singletons. These data were likewise used in another study, on yellow fever vaccine responses in identical twins.

The genes are TRBV12-3 or TRBV12-4 and TRBJ2-1, with D possibly matching TRBD1 (6 bases). The receptor comes from a woman between 18 and 29 years old in good health. Sequenced material: CD4+ T cells sorted from blood. The CDR3 bases are TGTGCCAGCAGGCAGGGGTTCTCCTACAATGAGCAGTTCTTC. Translation: CASRQGFSYNEQFF.